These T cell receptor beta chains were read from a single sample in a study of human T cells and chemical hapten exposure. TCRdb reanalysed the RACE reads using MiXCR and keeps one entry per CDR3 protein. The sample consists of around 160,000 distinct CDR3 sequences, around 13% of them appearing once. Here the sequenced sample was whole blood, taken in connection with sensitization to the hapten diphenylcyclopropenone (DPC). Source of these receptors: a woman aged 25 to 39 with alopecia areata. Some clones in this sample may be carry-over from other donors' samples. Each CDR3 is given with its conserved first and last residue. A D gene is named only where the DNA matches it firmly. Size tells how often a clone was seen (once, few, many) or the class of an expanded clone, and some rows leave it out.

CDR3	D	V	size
CASSPLTNTGELFF	.	TRBV9	.
CASRDTTANYGYTF	.	TRBV28	.
CASSSTQGTGELFF	.	TRBV27	many
CATSRAPVGQNIQYF	.	TRBV15	.
CASSWSETSEPGELFF	.	TRBV6-5	many
CSVSRGTGGELFF	.	TRBV20-1	.
CASSGLAGGPQETQYF	TRBD2	TRBV7-2	few
CASSLRAESSYNEQFF	.	TRBV27	few
CASSLDPVTDTQYF	.	TRBV7-9	.
CASSHGTGGSLGQPQHF	TRBD1	TRBV6-6	many
CASSPEQGPQHF	.	TRBV12-3/TRBV12-4	.
CASRPAGTSGEQYF	.	TRBV28	few
CASRRDRWDTQYF	TRBD1	TRBV12-3/TRBV12-4	few
CASGRAEETQYF	.	TRBV7-9	many
CASSVSGSHNEQFF	TRBD2	TRBV6-4	many
CASSFLGGTGELFF	.	TRBV6-2/TRBV6-3	.
CASSRDRPNNSPLHF	TRBD1	TRBV27	.
CASSEMSGVDTQYF	TRBD2	TRBV6-1	.
CASSQVDNNEQFF	.	TRBV4-2	few
CASSLTGTLGNTIYF	TRBD1	TRBV11-1	.
CASTFQGGWDSPLHF	.	TRBV6-5	.
CASSPPGSAYNEQFF	.	TRBV18	many
CASSPPGGLASSEQFF	.	TRBV18	few
CSAPLGGTRTEAFF	.	TRBV20-1	many
CASSNMGPADTQYF	.	TRBV14	few
CASSSLALFAEQYF	.	TRBV7-9	few
CASSFGQGSTEAFF	TRBD1	TRBV12-3/TRBV12-4	many
CSARVPRRMNTEAFF	.	TRBV20-1	few
CASSNGQGGEQYF	.	TRBV5-6	.
CASSFTTGEKLFF	.	TRBV28	few
CASSLVGGGNEQFF	TRBD2	TRBV11-2	.
CASSRTSGGAANEQFF	TRBD2	TRBV5-4	.
CASSLVLGAAYNEQFF	.	TRBV11-2	.
CASSPGSGGTTDTQYF	TRBD2	TRBV4-3	.
CASSHPGHGIPENYGYTF	.	TRBV6-2/TRBV6-3	many